The 23 T cell receptor beta chains below were found in one sample sequenced in a study of shared clonotypes between healthy human individuals. Method: immunoSEQ multiplex PCR; TCRdb's copy keeps in-frame clones and lacks some. The sample includes fewer than 3 million clones, approximately 90% of them seen just once. Sequenced: naive CD4+ T cells from PBMCs. The subset here: CD45RA+ positively selected. Every receptor here comes from a man aged 18 to 29 in good health. Some clones in this sample may be carry-over from other donors' samples.

This chain joins TRBV28 and TRBJ2-1, with D perhaps TRBD1 or TRBD2 (5 bases each). The CDR3 spans 16 residues. The germline CDR1 and CDR2 sequences are MDHEN and SYDVKM. The V and J ends lost 5 bases and 3 bases respectively, with 17 bases between them. The CDR3 region is CASSALGADFYNEQFF. The CDR3 bases are TGTGCCAGCAGTGCCCTAGGGGCGGACTTCTACAATGAGCAGTTCTTC.

The gene calls are TRBV14 and TRBJ2-7; perhaps TRBD2 as D (6 bases). CDR1 is SGHDN and CDR2 is FVKESK in the germline V gene. The CDR3 is 14 residues long. Between the trimmed V and J ends, which lost 3 bases and 6 bases, there was a span of 15 bases. CDR3 region: CASSQGGGSSEQYF. The CDR3 DNA reads TGTGCCAGCAGCCAGGGGGGAGGCTCGTCCGAGCAGTACTTC.

This sequence joins TRBV7-9 and TRBJ1-1, with 7 bases aligning to TRBD1. Trimming cost V 5 bases and J 2 bases; bases outside gene matches: 11. The germline gives CDR1 SEHNR, CDR2 FQNEAQ (reference sequence). The CDR3 extends over 16 amino acids. CDR3 sequence (DNA): TGTGCCAGCAGCCCTTTCTCCGGGACAGCTAACACTGAAGCTTTCTTT. The encoded protein is CASSPFSGTANTEAFF. Full variable domain (missing parts from reference TRBV7-9 and TRBJ1-1): DTGVSQNPRHKITKRGQNVTFRCDPISEHNRLYWYRQTLGQGPEFLTYFQNEAQLEKSRLLSDRFSAERPKGSFSTLEIQRTEQGDSAMYLCASSPFSGTANTEAFFGQGTRLTVV.

This clone appeared once. This chain uses TRBV15 with TRBJ2-5, with D maybe TRBD2 (6 bases). Trimming took 3 bases from V and 1 from J, leaving 9 bases between them. This CDR3 has 14 amino acids. Per the germline V gene, CDR1 is LNHNV and CDR2 is YYDKDF (reference sequence). The CDR3 DNA reads TGTGCCACCAGCAGGGACTACTTCCAAGAGACCCAGTACTTC. This sequence encodes CATSRDYFQETQYF. Full variable domain (outside the CDR3, taken from reference TRBV15 and TRBJ2-5): DAMVIQNPRYQVTQFGKPVTLSCSQTLNHNVMYWYQQKSSQAPKLLFHYYDKDFNNEADTPDNFQSRRPNTSFCFLDIRSPGLGDTAMYLCATSRDYFQETQYFGPGTRLLVL.

The gene calls are TRBV18 and TRBJ2-1; a weak D match, TRBD2 (6 bases). The V gene lost 3 bases and the J gene lost 4 bases, with 16 bases spanning the gap. Germline loops: CDR1 KGHSH, CDR2 LQKENI. The CDR3 consists of 16 residues. The CDR3 loop is CASSPTTSREYNEQFF. The CDR3 DNA follows: TGTGCCAGCTCACCCACGACTAGTCGGGAGTACAATGAGCAGTTCTTC.

The chain combines TRBV4-1 with TRBJ2-7; 8 bases are a match to TRBD1. The V gene's germline CDR1 is MGHRA and CDR2 YSYEKL. With 1 base clipped from V and 6 bases from J, the junction kept 5 bases outside the gene matches. The CDR3 is 14 residues long. The CDR3: CASSQVDRGGEQYF. The CDR3 DNA reads TGCGCCAGCAGCCAAGTCGACAGGGGAGGCGAGCAGTACTTC.

The J gene is TRBJ2-5, the V gene TRBV6-5; D is undetermined. CDR1 is MNHEY, CDR2 SVGAGI, per germline. V lost 0 bases to trimming and J lost 1 base, with 6 bases between them. The CDR3 is made up of 14 amino acids. DNA of the CDR3: TGTGCCAGCAGTTACTCGAGCCTCCAAGAGACCCAGTACTTC. Its protein is CASSYSSLQETQYF.

The V and J genes are TRBV29-1 and TRBJ1-5; TRBD1 matches at 7 bases. CDR1 is SQVTM, CDR2 ANQGSEA, per germline. J lost 6 bases, V lost 2 bases, and 4 bases had no gene match. This CDR3 region has 13 residues. The CDR3 sequence is CSVEQGVGQPQHF. The CDR3 DNA is TGCAGCGTTGAACAGGGGGTCGGTCAGCCCCAGCATTTT.

The rearrangement links TRBV27 to TRBJ2-7; D may correspond to TRBD1 or TRBD2 (5 bases each). Germline V gene data show CDR1 as MNHEY and CDR2 as SMNVEV (reference sequence). V was clipped by 6 bases and J by 1 base, with 10 bases between them. The CDR3 is 13 amino acids. CDR3 nucleotides: TGTGCCAGCAGGAGGGGTGTTTCCTACGAGCAGTACTTC. Protein: CASRRGVSYEQYF.

A remark on this clone: This sample includes further DNA sequences coding for the same CDR3. J is TRBJ1-1 and V is TRBV7-2, with D hard to call. This CDR3 is built from 15 residues. Germline V gene lookup returns CDR1 SGHTA and CDR2 FQGNSA. Trimming stripped 1 base from V and 0 bases from J, with 9 bases between. CDR3 in amino acids: CASSLGQIMNTEAFF. The CDR3 DNA reads as TGTGCCAGCAGCTTAGGGCAGATCATGAACACTGAAGCTTTCTTT. Full variable domain (remainder filled in from reference TRBV7-2 and TRBJ1-1): GAGVSQSPSNKVTEKGKDVELRCDPISGHTALYWYRQSLGQGLEFLIYFQGNSAPDKSGLPSDRFSAERTGGSVSTLTIQRTQQEDSAVYLCASSLGQIMNTEAFFGQGTRLTVV.

The genes are TRBV27 and TRBJ2-5; 8 bases agree with TRBD1. CDR3 length equals 13 residues. Germline CDR1 and CDR2: MNHEY and SMNVEV (reference sequence). V shed 10 bases and J 5 bases; nucleotides not matched to a gene: 9. The CDR3 sequence: CATGDRSSETQYF. The CDR3 DNA reads as TGTGCCACCGGGGACAGGTCGTCGGAGACCCAGTACTTC.

V usage is TRBV4-1 and J usage is TRBJ1-4; maybe TRBD1 (6 bases). Deletions cut 1 base from V and 8 bases from J, with 14 bases between. Germline values: CDR1 MGHRA, CDR2 YSYEKL. This CDR3 region has 15 residues. The CDR3 bases are TGCGCCAGCAGCCAAGGGTCAGGGGAGGGGGAAAAACTGTTTTTT. Its translation: CASSQGSGEGEKLFF.

This chain links TRBV7-2 with TRBJ1-1; D is unclear. The length of the CDR3 is 15 residues. The V gene's germline CDR1 is SGHTA and CDR2 FQGNSA. V was pared by 8 bases and J by 1 base, with 17 bases between. Here the CDR3 DNA reads TGTGCCAGCGCCGATCGAGGTGAGGGGAACACTGAAGCTTTCTTT. Its translation: CASADRGEGNTEAFF.

The chain has TRBV7-2 and TRBJ2-1; 11 nucleotides line up with TRBD1. Germline CDR1 and CDR2: SGHTA and FQGNSA. With V trimmed by 7 bases and J by 7 bases, 12 bases remained unmatched. This CDR3 region has 16 residues. The CDR3 DNA sequence: TGTGCCAGCACCGTGGGTTCGGACAGGGGGCGGAATGAGCAGTTCTTC. It codes for CASTVGSDRGRNEQFF.

This clone was detected only once. This rearrangement joins TRBV5-5 to TRBJ2-3; no clear D gene. Trimming removed 4 bases from V and 2 bases from J, with 8 bases in between. This CDR3 spans 13 amino acids. Germline V gene lookup returns CDR1 SGHKS and CDR2 YYEKEE (reference sequence). CDR3 in DNA: TGTGCCAGCAGCCAAAGGTACACAGATACGCAGTATTTT. Its protein is CASSQRYTDTQYF.

V gene TRBV5-1 combines with J gene TRBJ2-3; 7 nucleotides agree with TRBD2. V lost 4 bases to trimming and J lost 0 bases; unmatched junction nucleotides: 2. Germline V CDR1 and CDR2: SGHRS, YFSETQ. The CDR3 sequence is 14 residues long. CDR3 in DNA: TGCGCCAGCAGCCGTAGCGGGAGCACAGATACGCAGTATTTT. Translated: CASSRSGSTDTQYF.

This clone was seen a single time. One junction end does not reproduce the germline sequence, and a read error may be involved. This rearrangement joins TRBV11-2 to TRBJ2-7, with TRBD2 as a possible D gene (5 bases). The CDR3 is 11 residues long. The V gene's germline CDR1 is SGHAT and CDR2 FQNNGV. The DNA of the CDR3 is TGTGCCAGCAGCCGAAGCGGACCCTTGGACTTC. This translates into CASSRSGPLDF. Together with reference TRBV11-2 and TRBJ2-7, the CDR3 gives the full variable domain: EAGVAQSPRYKIIEKRQSVAFWCNPISGHATLYWYQQILGQGPKLLIQFQNNGVVDDSQLPKDRFSAERLKGVDSTLKIQPAKLEDSAVYLCASSRSGPLDFGPGTRLTVT.

This sequence joins TRBV6-6 and TRBJ2-1; TRBD2 aligns across 8 bases. Per germline, CDR1 MNHNY and CDR2 SVGAGI (reference sequence). The CDR3 covers 13 residues. V lost 10 bases, J lost 5 bases, and 7 bases stayed unmatched. The DNA for the CDR3 is TGTGCCACCTCCGGGACTAGAGACAATGAGCAGTTCTTC. It is translated as CATSGTRDNEQFF.

This chain uses TRBV6-1 with TRBJ1-1, with unresolved D. CDR1 is MNHNS, CDR2 SASEGT, per germline. Trimming removed 2 bases at V and 11 bases at J, with 12 bases between. The CDR3 spans 12 residues. The CDR3 sequence: CASSEMARKAFF. CDR3 nucleotides: TGTGCCAGCAGTGAAATGGCGCGGAAGGCTTTCTTT.

This clone was recorded once. The V and J genes are TRBV28 and TRBJ1-4; the match to TRBD1 covers 10 bases. This CDR3 comprises 15 residues. V trimming: 3 bases; J trimming: 7 bases; junction bases outside the gene matches: 5. Germline assignment: CDR1 MDHEN and CDR2 SYDVKM. The DNA of the CDR3 is TGTGCCAGCAGTTTTCGGACAGGGGGTGTTGAAAAACTGTTTTTT. This codes for CASSFRTGGVEKLFF.

The chain uses TRBV29-1 and TRBJ1-2; D possibly corresponds to TRBD1 (5 bases). Deletions cut 1 base from V and 4 bases from J, with 10 bases between. Germline-derived CDR1 and CDR2 are SQVTM and ANQGSEA. This CDR3 comprises 13 residues. CDR3 sequence (DNA): TGCAGCGTTGAAGGGCAGGGCTCCTATGGCTACACCTTC. Translating it yields CSVEGQGSYGYTF.

With regard to this clone: The sample holds other DNA sequences that translate to the same CDR3. This chain connects TRBV9 to TRBJ1-1, with D tentatively TRBD1 (6 bases). CDR3 length: 14 amino acids. V dropped 0 bases and J dropped 1 base, with 7 bases sitting between them. The germline CDR1 and CDR2 sequences are SGDLS and YYNGEE. CDR3 protein: CASSVGGQNTEAFF. The CDR3 DNA reads as TGTGCCAGCAGCGTAGGGGGGCAGAACACTGAAGCTTTCTTT.

This chain connects TRBV5-1 to TRBJ2-2; no clear D gene. Between the trimmed V and J ends, which lost 4 bases and 1 base, there was a span of 8 bases. Germline values: CDR1 SGHRS, CDR2 YFSETQ. The CDR3 has 14 amino acids. The CDR3 is CASSQILNTGELFF. The CDR3 DNA is TGCGCCAGCAGCCAAATATTGAACACCGGGGAGCTGTTTTTT.